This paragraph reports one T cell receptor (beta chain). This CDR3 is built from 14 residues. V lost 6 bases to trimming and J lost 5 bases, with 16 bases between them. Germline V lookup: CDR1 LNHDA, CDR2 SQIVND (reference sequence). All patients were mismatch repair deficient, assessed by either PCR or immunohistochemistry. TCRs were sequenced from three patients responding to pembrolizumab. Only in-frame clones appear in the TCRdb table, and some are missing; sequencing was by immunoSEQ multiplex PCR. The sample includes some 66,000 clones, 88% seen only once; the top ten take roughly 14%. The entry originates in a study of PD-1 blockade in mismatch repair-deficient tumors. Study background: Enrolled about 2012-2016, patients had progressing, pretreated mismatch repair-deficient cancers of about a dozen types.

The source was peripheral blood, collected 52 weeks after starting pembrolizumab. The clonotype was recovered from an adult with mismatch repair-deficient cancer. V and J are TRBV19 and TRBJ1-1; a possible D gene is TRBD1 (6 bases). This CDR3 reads CASREQGRGTEAFF. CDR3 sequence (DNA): TGTGCCAGTAGGGAACAGGGCCGGGGGACTGAAGCTTTCTTT.